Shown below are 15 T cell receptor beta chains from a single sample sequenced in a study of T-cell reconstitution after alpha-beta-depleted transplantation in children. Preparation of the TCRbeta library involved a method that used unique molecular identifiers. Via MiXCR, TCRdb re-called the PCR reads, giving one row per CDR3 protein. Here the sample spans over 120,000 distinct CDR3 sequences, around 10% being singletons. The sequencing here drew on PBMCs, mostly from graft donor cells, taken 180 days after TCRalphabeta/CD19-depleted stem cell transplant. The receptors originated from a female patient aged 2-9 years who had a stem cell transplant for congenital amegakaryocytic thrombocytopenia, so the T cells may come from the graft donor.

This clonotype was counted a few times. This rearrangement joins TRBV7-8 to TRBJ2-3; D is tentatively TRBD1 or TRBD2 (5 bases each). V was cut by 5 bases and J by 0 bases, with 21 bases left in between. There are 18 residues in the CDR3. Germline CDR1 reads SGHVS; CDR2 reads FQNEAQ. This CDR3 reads CASSPDSIGTESTDTQYF. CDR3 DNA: TGTGCCAGCAGCCCCGACTCTATTGGGACCGAGAGCACAGATACGCAGTATTTT.

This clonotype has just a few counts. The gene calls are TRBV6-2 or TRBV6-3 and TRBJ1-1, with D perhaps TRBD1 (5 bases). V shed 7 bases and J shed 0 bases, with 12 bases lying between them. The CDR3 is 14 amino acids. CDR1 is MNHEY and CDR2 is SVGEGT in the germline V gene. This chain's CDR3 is CASKLWGMNTEAFF. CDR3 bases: TGTGCCAGCAAATTATGGGGCATGAACACTGAAGCTTTCTTT.

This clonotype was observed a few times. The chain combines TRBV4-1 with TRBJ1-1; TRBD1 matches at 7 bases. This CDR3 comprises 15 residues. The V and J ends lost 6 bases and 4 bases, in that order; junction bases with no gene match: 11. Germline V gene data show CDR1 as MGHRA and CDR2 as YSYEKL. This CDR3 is CASRHPSDRSTEAFF. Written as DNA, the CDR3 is TGCGCCAGCAGACATCCCTCGGACAGGTCCACTGAAGCTTTCTTT.

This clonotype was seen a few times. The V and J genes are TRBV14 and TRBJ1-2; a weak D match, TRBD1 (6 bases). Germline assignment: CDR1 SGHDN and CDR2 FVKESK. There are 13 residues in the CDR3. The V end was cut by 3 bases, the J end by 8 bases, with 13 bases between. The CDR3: CASSQYRDSGYTF. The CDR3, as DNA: TGTGCCAGCAGCCAGTACAGGGACTCCGGCTACACCTTC.

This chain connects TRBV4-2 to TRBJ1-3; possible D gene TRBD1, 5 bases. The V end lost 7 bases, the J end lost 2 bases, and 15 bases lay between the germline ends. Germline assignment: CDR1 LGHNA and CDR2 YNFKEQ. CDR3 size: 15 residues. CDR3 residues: CASTRLGAAGNTIYF. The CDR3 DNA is TGTGCCAGCACCAGGTTAGGGGCAGCTGGAAACACCATATATTTT.

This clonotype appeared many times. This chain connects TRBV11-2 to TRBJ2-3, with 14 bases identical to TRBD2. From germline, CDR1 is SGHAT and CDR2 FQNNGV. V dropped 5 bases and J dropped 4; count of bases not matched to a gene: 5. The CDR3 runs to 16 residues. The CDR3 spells CASSNQGLAGADTQYF. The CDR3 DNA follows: TGTGCCAGCAGCAACCAGGGACTAGCGGGAGCAGATACGCAGTATTTT.

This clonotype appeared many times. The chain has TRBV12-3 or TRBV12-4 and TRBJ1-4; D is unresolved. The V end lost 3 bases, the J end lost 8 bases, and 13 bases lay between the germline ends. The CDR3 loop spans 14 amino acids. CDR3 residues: CASSLSKGGEKLFF. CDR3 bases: TGTGCCAGCAGTTTGAGTAAAGGTGGCGAAAAACTGTTTTTT.

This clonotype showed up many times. For the CDR3, the DNA is TGTGCCAGCAGACCCGGGACAGGGGGCTACAATGAGCAGTTCTTC. This translates into CASRPGTGGYNEQFF. V and J are TRBV12-3 or TRBV12-4 and TRBJ2-1; 11 bases agree with TRBD1. The junction had 4 bases not matched to a gene; V was cut back by 6 bases and J by 3 bases. The CDR3 covers 15 residues.

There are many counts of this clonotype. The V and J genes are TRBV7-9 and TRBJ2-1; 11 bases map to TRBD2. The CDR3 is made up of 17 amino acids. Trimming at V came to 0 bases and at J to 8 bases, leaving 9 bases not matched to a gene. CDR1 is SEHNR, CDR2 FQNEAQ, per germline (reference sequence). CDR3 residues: CASSLAGRLAGIHEQFF. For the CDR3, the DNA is TGTGCCAGCAGCTTAGCCGGGAGACTAGCGGGGATACATGAGCAGTTCTTC.

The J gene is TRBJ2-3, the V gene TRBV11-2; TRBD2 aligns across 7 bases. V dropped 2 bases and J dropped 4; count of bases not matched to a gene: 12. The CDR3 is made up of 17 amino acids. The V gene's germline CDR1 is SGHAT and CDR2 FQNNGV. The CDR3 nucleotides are TGTGCCAGCAGCTTAAACGCGGGGGACCCACGGGCAGATACGCAGTATTTT. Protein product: CASSLNAGDPRADTQYF.

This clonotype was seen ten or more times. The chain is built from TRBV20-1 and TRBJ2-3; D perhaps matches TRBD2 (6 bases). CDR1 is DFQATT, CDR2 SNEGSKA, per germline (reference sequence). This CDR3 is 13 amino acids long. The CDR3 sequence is CSPATGGADTQYF. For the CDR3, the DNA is TGCAGCCCCGCGACTGGAGGGGCAGATACGCAGTATTTT.

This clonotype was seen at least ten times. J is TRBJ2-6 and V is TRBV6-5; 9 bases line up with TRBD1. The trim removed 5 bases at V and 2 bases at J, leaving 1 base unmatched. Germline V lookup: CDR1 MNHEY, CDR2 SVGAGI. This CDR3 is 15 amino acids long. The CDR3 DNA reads TGTGCCAGCAGTGGACAGGGGACTGGGGCCAACGTCCTGACTTTC. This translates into CASSGQGTGANVLTF.

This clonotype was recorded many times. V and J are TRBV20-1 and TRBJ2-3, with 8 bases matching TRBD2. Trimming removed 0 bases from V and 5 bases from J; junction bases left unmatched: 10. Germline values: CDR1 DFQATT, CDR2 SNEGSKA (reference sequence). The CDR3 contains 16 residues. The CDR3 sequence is CSARDHGGGPRDTQYF. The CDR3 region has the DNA TGCAGTGCTAGAGATCACGGCGGGGGGCCCAGAGATACGCAGTATTTT.

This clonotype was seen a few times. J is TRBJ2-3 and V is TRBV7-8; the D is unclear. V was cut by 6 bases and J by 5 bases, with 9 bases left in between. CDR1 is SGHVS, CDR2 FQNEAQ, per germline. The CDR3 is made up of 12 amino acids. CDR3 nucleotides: TGTGCCAGCAGTCTCTCGCGAGATACGCAGTATTTT. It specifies CASSLSRDTQYF.

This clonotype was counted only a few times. The CDR3 here is CASSPQLAKNIQYF. The DNA of the CDR3 is TGTGCCAGCAGCCCCCAGTTAGCCAAAAACATTCAGTACTTC. This chain joins TRBV7-8 and TRBJ2-4, with unresolved D. The CDR3 is made up of 14 amino acids. In germline, CDR1 is SGHVS, CDR2 FQNEAQ. V was pared by 5 bases and J by 0 bases, with 8 bases between.